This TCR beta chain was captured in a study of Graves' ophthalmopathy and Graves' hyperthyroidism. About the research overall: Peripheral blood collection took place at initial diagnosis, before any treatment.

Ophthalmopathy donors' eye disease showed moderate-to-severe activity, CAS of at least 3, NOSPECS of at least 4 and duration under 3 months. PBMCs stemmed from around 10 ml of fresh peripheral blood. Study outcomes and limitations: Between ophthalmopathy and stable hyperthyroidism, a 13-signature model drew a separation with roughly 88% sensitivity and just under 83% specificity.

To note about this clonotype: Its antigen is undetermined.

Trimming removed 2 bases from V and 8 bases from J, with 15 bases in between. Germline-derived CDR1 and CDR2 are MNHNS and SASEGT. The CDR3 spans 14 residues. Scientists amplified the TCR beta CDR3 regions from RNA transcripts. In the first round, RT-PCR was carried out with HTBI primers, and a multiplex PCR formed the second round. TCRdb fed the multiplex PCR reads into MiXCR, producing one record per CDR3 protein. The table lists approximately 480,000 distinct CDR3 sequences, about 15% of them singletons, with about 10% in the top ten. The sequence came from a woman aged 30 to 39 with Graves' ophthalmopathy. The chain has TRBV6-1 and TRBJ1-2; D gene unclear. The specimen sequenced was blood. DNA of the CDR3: TGTGCCAGCAGTGAAATAGGGAAGAGAGACGGCTACACCTTC. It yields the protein CASSEIGKRDGYTF.